The 2 T cell receptor beta chains given below trace back to one sample, sequenced in a study of T cells after posttransplantation cyclophosphamide. The method was immunoSEQ multiplex PCR; TCRdb's version includes in-frame clones alone and lacks a portion of them. The table shows under 10,000 clones, with approximately 78% occurring only once. Treatment was busulfan-fludarabine conditioning, a marrow graft, and cyclophosphamide on days +3 and +4. Sequenced here: PBMCs, sampled 1,700 to 2,000 days after a stem cell transplant with posttransplant cyclophosphamide. The receptor set was obtained from a female patient in her 40s who received an allogeneic stem cell transplant from a related donor, was CMV-positive, and had no GVHD. The graft donor may be the source of some T cells.

This clone came up once. V and J are TRBV19 and TRBJ2-1; 9 bases align to TRBD1. Per the germline V gene, CDR1 is LNHDA and CDR2 is SQIVND (reference sequence). The CDR3 consists of 13 residues. V trimming: 4 bases; J trimming: 7 bases; junction bases outside the gene matches: 2. The DNA for the CDR3 is TGTGCCAGTAGTACGGACAGGGGTAATGAGCAGTTCTTC. Its protein is CASSTDRGNEQFF.

The V gene is TRBV10-3, the J gene TRBJ2-2, with D uncertain. V was shortened by 3 bases and J by 4 bases, with 12 bases between the two germline ends. CDR3 length equals 15 residues. Looked up from germline, CDR1 is ENHRY and CDR2 is SYGVKD. The CDR3 bases are TGTGCCATCAGTGACCCGCTAAATGTCACCGGGGAGCTGTTTTTT. Translating gives CAISDPLNVTGELFF.